This T cell receptor beta chain was captured by sequencing in a study of PD-1 blockade in classical Hodgkin lymphoma. Following autologous stem cell transplantation, relapse occurred in every patient, and exposure to brentuximab vedotin varied. This CDR3 has 19 residues. Looked up from germline, CDR1 is GTSNPN and CDR2 is SVGIG (reference sequence). The trim removed 2 bases at V and 3 bases at J, leaving 19 bases unmatched. Assay: immunoSEQ multiplex PCR; the TCRdb copy retains only in-frame clones and omits some. The sample holds around 91,000 clones, about nine tenths seen once. Points from the study as a whole: Newly diagnosed patients and complete responders had comparable diversity at baseline. Nivolumab starters within 1 year of ASCT were excluded. By C4D1, CD4+ diversity increased significantly, especially in complete responders.

This clone has only one observation. Its antigen is not known. The V and J genes are TRBV30 and TRBJ2-5, with TRBD2 matching 9 bases. The material was peripheral blood mononuclear cells (PBMCs), obtained at baseline. The source is a human donor with classical Hodgkin lymphoma. The CDR3 sequence: CAWSKWVSGRLRGEETQYF. The CDR3, as DNA: TGTGCCTGGAGTAAGTGGGTTAGCGGGAGACTACGGGGAGAAGAGACCCAGTACTTC.